This T cell receptor beta chain was captured by sequencing in a study of blood T cell repertoires in COVID-19. Study summary: PBMCs, B-cell-depleted T cells, or T cells were the source of the cDNA or gDNA that made up the material.

This clone has only one observation. Sequencing was performed with immunoSEQ multiplex PCR; in TCRdb, only in-frame clones are kept and a portion is missing. The sample consists of some 99,000 clones, more than 60% of them appearing once. Germline V CDR1 and CDR2: MNHEY, SVGAGI. The CDR3 has 14 amino acids. Trimming took off 5 bases at V and 6 bases at J, with 16 bases between the two ends. What was sequenced was peripheral blood. V and J are TRBV6-5 and TRBJ1-2; D is perhaps TRBD1 (5 bases). The source of this sequence is a man between 65 and 85 years old with acute or convalescent COVID-19. CDR3 sequence: CASSQSGLLHGYTF. DNA of the CDR3: TGTGCCAGCAGTCAATCGGGACTCCTGCATGGCTACACCTTC.